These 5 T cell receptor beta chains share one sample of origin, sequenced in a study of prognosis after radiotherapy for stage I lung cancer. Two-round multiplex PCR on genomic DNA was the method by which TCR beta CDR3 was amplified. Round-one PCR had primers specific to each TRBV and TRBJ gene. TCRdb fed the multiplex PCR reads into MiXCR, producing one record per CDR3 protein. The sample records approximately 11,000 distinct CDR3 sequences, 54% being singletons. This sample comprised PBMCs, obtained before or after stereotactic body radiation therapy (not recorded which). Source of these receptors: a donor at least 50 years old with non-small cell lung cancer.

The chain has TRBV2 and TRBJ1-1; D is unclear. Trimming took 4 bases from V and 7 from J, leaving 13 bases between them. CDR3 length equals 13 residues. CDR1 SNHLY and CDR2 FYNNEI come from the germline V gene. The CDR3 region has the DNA TGTGCCAGCAGTGCGCTTGAGAACGATGAAGCTTTCTTT. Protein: CASSALENDEAFF.

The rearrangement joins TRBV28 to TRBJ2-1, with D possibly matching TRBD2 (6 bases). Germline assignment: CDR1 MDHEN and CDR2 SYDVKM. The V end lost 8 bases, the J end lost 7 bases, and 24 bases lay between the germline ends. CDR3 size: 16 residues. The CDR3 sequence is CASSRPGTPYRNEQFF. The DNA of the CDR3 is TGTGCCAGCTCGCGACCCGGGACTCCTTACCGGAATGAGCAGTTCTTC.

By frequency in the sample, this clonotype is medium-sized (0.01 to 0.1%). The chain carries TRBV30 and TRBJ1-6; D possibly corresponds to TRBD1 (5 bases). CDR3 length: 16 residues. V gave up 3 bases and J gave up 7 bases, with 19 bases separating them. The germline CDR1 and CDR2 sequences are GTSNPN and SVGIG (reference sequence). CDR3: CAWRGQLTSGNSPLHF. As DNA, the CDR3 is TGTGCCTGGAGGGGGCAGCTGACGTCGGGAAATTCACCCCTCCACTTT.

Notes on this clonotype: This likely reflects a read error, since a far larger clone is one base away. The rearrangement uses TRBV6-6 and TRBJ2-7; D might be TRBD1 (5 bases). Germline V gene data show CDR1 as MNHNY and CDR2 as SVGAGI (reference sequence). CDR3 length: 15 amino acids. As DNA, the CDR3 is TGTGCCAGCATTTACTCTCCCAGGGCCTCCTACGAGCAGTACTTC. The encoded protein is CASIYSPRASYEQYF.

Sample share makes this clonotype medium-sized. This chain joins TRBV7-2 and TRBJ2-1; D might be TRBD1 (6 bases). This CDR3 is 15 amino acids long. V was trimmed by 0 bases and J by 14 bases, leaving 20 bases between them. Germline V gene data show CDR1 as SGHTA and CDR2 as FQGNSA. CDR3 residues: CASSLARGNYFIEFF. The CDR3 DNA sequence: TGTGCCAGCAGCTTAGCCAGGGGAAATTATTTTATAGAGTTCTTC. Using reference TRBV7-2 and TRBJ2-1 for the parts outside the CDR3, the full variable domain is GAGVSQSPSNKVTEKGKDVELRCDPISGHTALYWYRQSLGQGLEFLIYFQGNSAPDKSGLPSDRFSAERTGGSVSTLTIQRTQQEDSAVYLCASSLARGNYFIEFFGPGTRLTVL.